What follows are 27 T cell receptor beta chains derived from one specimen sequenced in a study of human T cells and chemical hapten exposure. Researchers extracted total RNA from unfractionated whole blood. Single cDNA molecules in the library carried unique molecular identifiers attached during preparation. Each CDR3 protein gets one entry after TCRdb re-called the reads with MiXCR. The sample includes about 120,000 distinct CDR3 sequences, about 8.9% of them seen just once. Material: whole blood. The receptors derive from a human donor in good health. Some clones in this sample may be carry-over from other donors' samples.

The gene calls are TRBV6-5 and TRBJ2-3; TRBD2 is a possible D gene (6 bases). The germline V gene has CDR1 MNHEY and CDR2 SVGAGI. The CDR3 consists of 16 residues. Trimming took 0 bases from V and 4 from J, leaving 14 bases between them. The CDR3 DNA sequence: TGTGCCAGCAGTTACTCGACTCCGCTAGCGTCAGATACGCAGTATTTT. It codes for CASSYSTPLASDTQYF.

This clonotype was seen many times. The chain combines TRBV20-1 with TRBJ1-1, with D perhaps TRBD1 (5 bases). Trimming stripped 4 bases from V and 5 bases from J, with 20 bases between. Germline V gene sequence: CDR1 DFQATT, CDR2 SNEGSKA (reference sequence). The CDR3 covers 15 residues. The CDR3 nucleotides are TGCAGTGCTACAATTCAACAGGTCACGGAGACTGAAGCTTTCTTT. Amino acids: CSATIQQVTETEAFF.

This clonotype was recorded a few times. The chain carries TRBV29-1 and TRBJ1-6; D gene uncertain. The length of the CDR3 is 13 residues. V lost 4 bases and J 5 bases, leaving 9 bases between the germline ends. CDR1 and CDR2 from the germline V gene are SQVTM and ANQGSEA. In DNA form, the CDR3 reads TGCAGCGTTGCGGCGCAAGATAATTCACCCCTCCACTTT. This encodes CSVAAQDNSPLHF.

Only a few counts were recorded for this clonotype. A read error may account for a junction end that differs from germline. The CDR3 spells CVSSERGLYNEQFF. The CDR3 DNA sequence: TGTGTCAGCAGTGAACGGGGCCTATACAATGAGCAGTTCTTC. The rearrangement links TRBV6-1 to TRBJ2-1; the D call may be TRBD1 or TRBD2 (5 bases each). CDR3 length equals 14 residues. Germline assignment: CDR1 MNHNS and CDR2 SASEGT.

Of note for this clonotype: It may be a read error: a sequence one base away is much more abundant. The CDR3 reads CASGLALAGVGEQFF. CDR3 bases: TGCGCCAGCGGCTTGGCTCTAGCGGGAGTTGGTGAGCAGTTCTTC. The gene calls are TRBV5-1 and TRBJ2-1; 10 bases are shared with TRBD2. The CDR3 consists of 15 residues. CDR1 is SGHRS and CDR2 is YFSETQ in the germline V gene.

This rearrangement joins TRBV20-1 to TRBJ1-1; 7 bases align to TRBD1. This CDR3 spans 17 amino acids. V lost 5 bases, J lost 1 base, and 16 bases stayed unmatched. Germline CDR1 DFQATT, CDR2 SNEGSKA (reference sequence). CDR3 in DNA: TGCAGTGCTCGAGTTGACAGGGAGGGATTCTGGAACACTGAAGCTTTCTTT. Translating it yields CSARVDREGFWNTEAFF.

The rearrangement uses TRBV5-1 and TRBJ1-1; tentative D call: TRBD1 (5 bases). The germline V gene encodes CDR1 SGHRS and CDR2 YFSETQ. The CDR3 covers 13 residues. Trimming took off 3 bases at V and 1 base at J, with 7 bases between the two ends. CDR3 amino acids: CASSWDENTEAFF. CDR3 in DNA: TGCGCCAGCAGCTGGGACGAGAACACTGAAGCTTTCTTT.

There are a few counts of this clonotype. This rearrangement joins TRBV24-1 to TRBJ2-2, with 7 positions matching TRBD1. After removal of 3 bases from V and 1 base from J, the junction contained 4 bases not matched to a gene. From germline, CDR1 is KGHDR and CDR2 SFDVKD. The length of the CDR3 is 16 residues. In DNA form, the CDR3 reads TGTGCCACCAGTGATAACGGACAGGAGAACACCGGGGAGCTGTTTTTT. Its protein product is CATSDNGQENTGELFF.

The chain employs TRBV4-3 and TRBJ2-3; D ambiguous. Trimming removed 0 bases at V and 2 bases at J, with 12 bases between. Germline CDR1 LGHNA, CDR2 YSLEER. This CDR3 has 16 residues. CDR3 nucleotide sequence: TGCGCCAGCAGCCAAGATTGGGGTACCACCACAGATACGCAGTATTTT. This encodes CASSQDWGTTTDTQYF.

The V call is TRBV29-1, the J call TRBJ2-1, with D hard to call. The CDR3 totals 16 residues. Looked up from germline, CDR1 is SQVTM and CDR2 is ANQGSEA. V was clipped by 3 bases and J by 0 bases, with 15 bases between them. The CDR3: CSVEPLKISSYNEQFF. For the CDR3, the DNA is TGCAGCGTTGAGCCTCTGAAGATCAGCTCCTACAATGAGCAGTTCTTC.

The chain recombines TRBV27 with TRBJ2-1; possible D gene TRBD2, 5 bases. Germline loops: CDR1 MNHEY, CDR2 SMNVEV (reference sequence). The germline V and J ends were trimmed by 5 bases and 5 bases, with 16 bases remaining between them. The CDR3 spans 15 residues. The CDR3 sequence is CASSPRGKRDNEQFF. For the CDR3, the DNA is TGTGCCAGCAGTCCCCGAGGGAAACGAGACAATGAGCAGTTCTTC.

In this sample, this clonotype turned up a few times. The chain carries TRBV6-5 and TRBJ2-7; TRBD1 might be the D (6 bases). V lost 0 bases and J lost 3, with 15 bases in between. This CDR3 is built from 16 residues. CDR1 MNHEY and CDR2 SVGAGI come from the germline V gene. The CDR3 loop reads CASSYSRQDLGYEQYF. Written as DNA, the CDR3 is TGTGCCAGCAGTTACTCGCGACAGGACCTCGGCTACGAGCAGTACTTC.

The V and J genes are TRBV30 and TRBJ2-2; a weak D match, TRBD2 (5 bases). CDR1 is GTSNPN, CDR2 SVGIG, per germline (reference sequence). This CDR3 has 13 amino acids. Trimming took off 3 bases at V and 6 bases at J, with 11 bases between the two ends. The CDR3: CAWRFGGPGELFF. CDR3 coding DNA: TGTGCCTGGAGGTTCGGCGGGCCCGGGGAGCTGTTTTTT.

In this sample, this clonotype turned up a few times. V gene TRBV7-2 combines with J gene TRBJ2-1; the D gene is possibly TRBD2 (6 bases). The CDR3 contains 14 residues. The germline gives CDR1 SGHTA, CDR2 FQGNSA. Between the trimmed V and J ends, which lost 6 bases and 5 bases, there was a span of 14 bases. This chain's CDR3 is CASRVRRDDNEQFF. The CDR3 DNA reads as TGTGCCAGCAGGGTCAGGCGGGACGACAATGAGCAGTTCTTC. The entire variable domain, with the rest obtained from reference TRBV7-2 and TRBJ2-1, is as follows: GAGVSQSPSNKVTEKGKDVELRCDPISGHTALYWYRQSLGQGLEFLIYFQGNSAPDKSGLPSDRFSAERTGGSVSTLTIQRTQQEDSAVYLCASRVRRDDNEQFFGPGTRLTVL.

This chain links TRBV10-3 with TRBJ2-1; TRBD2 matches at 12 bases. Trimming at V came to 5 bases and at J to 4 bases, leaving 6 bases not matched to a gene. Germline V CDR1 and CDR2: ENHRY, SYGVKD. There are 16 residues in the CDR3. CDR3 loop: CAISNLTSGSYNEQFF. CDR3 coding DNA: TGTGCCATCAGTAACCTGACTAGCGGGAGTTACAATGAGCAGTTCTTC.

This clonotype has more than one count but fewer than ten. The V and J genes are TRBV7-2 and TRBJ1-1, with 7 positions matching TRBD1. The CDR3 runs to 15 residues. After removal of 0 bases from V and 3 bases from J, the junction contained 4 bases not matched to a gene. CDR1 is SGHTA and CDR2 is FQGNSA in the germline V gene. The CDR3 sequence: CASSLANTGDTEAFF. In nucleotides, the CDR3 is TGTGCCAGCAGCTTAGCCAATACAGGGGACACTGAAGCTTTCTTT.

This sequence joins TRBV12-3 or TRBV12-4 and TRBJ1-6, with D perhaps matching TRBD1 (6 bases). The CDR3 is made up of 13 amino acids. The V end was cut by 8 bases, the J end by 8 bases, with 13 bases between. In DNA, the CDR3 is TGTGCCAGCGCCCGGGACACGTATTCACCCCTCCACTTT. It codes for CASARDTYSPLHF.

This clonotype was found many times. The chain recombines TRBV7-8 with TRBJ2-3; the match to TRBD1 covers 12 bases. CDR3 length: 16 amino acids. The germline V gene has CDR1 SGHVS and CDR2 FQNEAQ. After removal of 7 bases from V and 7 bases from J, the junction contained 12 bases not matched to a gene. The CDR3 nucleotides read TGTGCCAGCACGCCGATGGGGACAGGGGGCGCAAATACGCAGTATTTT. Translating it yields CASTPMGTGGANTQYF.

The chain couples TRBV10-3 to TRBJ1-1, with 9 bases matching TRBD1. The CDR3 contains 16 residues. V dropped 10 bases and J dropped 0; count of bases not matched to a gene: 12. Germline CDR1 and CDR2: ENHRY and SYGVKD. The CDR3 spells CATLRTGATLNTEAFF. The DNA for the CDR3 is TGTGCCACCCTGCGGACAGGGGCGACTTTGAACACTGAAGCTTTCTTT.

This clonotype was seen a handful of times. V and J are TRBV15 and TRBJ1-6, with 7 bases matching TRBD1. V shed 3 bases and J 9 bases; nucleotides not matched to a gene: 2. There are 13 residues in the CDR3. The germline V gene encodes CDR1 LNHNV and CDR2 YYDKDF (reference sequence). CDR3 protein: CATSRDRSSPLHF. The CDR3 DNA follows: TGTGCCACCAGCAGGGACAGGAGTTCACCCCTCCACTTT.

This chain connects TRBV29-1 to TRBJ2-2, with a possible D match to TRBD2 (6 bases). The CDR3 loop spans 14 amino acids. Germline CDR1 SQVTM, CDR2 ANQGSEA. V shed 7 bases and J shed 1 base, with 13 bases lying between them. CDR3 region: CSAEWGLNTGELFF. The CDR3 DNA reads as TGCAGCGCTGAGTGGGGACTGAACACCGGGGAGCTGTTTTTT.

The V and J genes are TRBV19 and TRBJ2-2; tentatively, D is TRBD1 (5 bases). The CDR3 covers 14 residues. Trimming pared 7 bases from V and 7 bases from J, leaving 16 bases between. Per the germline V gene, CDR1 is LNHDA and CDR2 is SQIVND (reference sequence). The CDR3 region is CASTSRAGHGELFF. CDR3 DNA sequence: TGTGCCAGTACCTCACGGGCAGGGCACGGGGAGCTGTTTTTT.

Many counts were recorded for this clonotype. The chain couples TRBV29-1 to TRBJ2-7; a possible D gene is TRBD1 (6 bases). This CDR3 region has 13 residues. V gave up 5 bases and J gave up 3 bases, with 14 bases separating them. The germline CDR1 and CDR2 sequences are SQVTM and ANQGSEA. CDR3 sequence: CSVRIGGSYEQYF. DNA of the CDR3: TGCAGCGTTCGTATAGGGGGTAGCTACGAGCAGTACTTC.

This clonotype was counted many times. V is TRBV7-3 and J is TRBJ1-1, with D tentatively TRBD1 (5 bases). There are 14 residues in the CDR3. Germline V gene sequence: CDR1 SGHTA, CDR2 FQGTGA. Trimming stripped 0 bases from V and 3 bases from J, with 8 bases between. For the CDR3, the DNA is TGTGCCAGCAGCTTAACTGGGGCGGACACTGAAGCTTTCTTT. It is translated as CASSLTGADTEAFF.

This clonotype was counted a few times. The chain joins TRBV24-1 to TRBJ2-2; perhaps TRBD1 as D (5 bases). The CDR3 is 12 amino acids. Between the trimmed V and J ends, which lost 4 bases and 6 bases, there was a span of 5 bases. Germline V lookup: CDR1 KGHDR, CDR2 SFDVKD. In DNA form, the CDR3 reads TGTGCCACCAGTGACAGGGCCGGGGAGCTGTTTTTT. Amino acid sequence: CATSDRAGELFF.

There are many counts of this clonotype. This chain links TRBV7-2 with TRBJ1-6; D gene uncertain. In germline, CDR1 is SGHTA, CDR2 FQGNSA. The CDR3 is 17 residues long. The V end was cut by 1 base, the J end by 0 bases, with 10 bases between. DNA of the CDR3: TGTGCCAGCAGCTTAGATCTGGCGAGCTCCTATAATTCACCCCTCCACTTT. Protein sequence: CASSLDLASSYNSPLHF. Full variable domain (rest looked up from reference TRBV7-2 and TRBJ1-6): GAGVSQSPSNKVTEKGKDVELRCDPISGHTALYWYRQSLGQGLEFLIYFQGNSAPDKSGLPSDRFSAERTGGSVSTLTIQRTQQEDSAVYLCASSLDLASSYNSPLHFGNGTRLTVT.

This clonotype was counted a few times. V usage is TRBV7-9 and J usage is TRBJ2-1, with 9 positions matching TRBD2. CDR1 is SEHNR, CDR2 FQNEAQ, per germline (reference sequence). CDR3 length: 19 amino acids. The ends lost 3 bases at V and 1 base at J; junction bases unmatched: 13. CDR3 nucleotides: TGTGCCAGCAGCTTTCCGACTAGCGGCCTTACTTCGTCCTACAATGAGCAGTTCTTC. Protein sequence: CASSFPTSGLTSSYNEQFF.